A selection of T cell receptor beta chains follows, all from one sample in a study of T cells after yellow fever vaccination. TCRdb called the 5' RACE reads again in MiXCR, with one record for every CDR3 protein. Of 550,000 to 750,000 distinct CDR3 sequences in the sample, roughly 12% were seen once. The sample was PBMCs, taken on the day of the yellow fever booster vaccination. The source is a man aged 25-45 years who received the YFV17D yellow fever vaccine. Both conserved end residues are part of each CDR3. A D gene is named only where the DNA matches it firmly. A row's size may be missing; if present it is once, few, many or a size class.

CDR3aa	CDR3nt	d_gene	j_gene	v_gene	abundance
CSFQWGLAGAETQYF	TGCAGCTTCCAATGGGGGCTAGCGGGAGCAGAGACCCAGTACTTC	TRBD2	TRBJ2-5	TRBV29-1	few
CATSRVAGVNEQYF	TGTGCCACCAGCAGAGTAGCGGGAGTAAACGAGCAGTACTTC	TRBD2	TRBJ2-7	TRBV15	.
CASGPWGSSTDTQYF	TGCGCCAGCGGACCTTGGGGGAGTAGCACAGATACGCAGTATTTT	.	TRBJ2-3	TRBV5-1	.
CASRDWGVTDTQYF	TGTGCCAGCAGAGACTGGGGGGTCACAGATACGCAGTATTTT	.	TRBJ2-3	TRBV6-1	.
CASNRQGITYEQYF	TGTGCCAGCAATAGACAGGGGATAACCTACGAGCAGTACTTC	TRBD1	TRBJ2-7	TRBV6-2/TRBV6-3	few
CAISESKDRDYEQYF	TGTGCCATCAGTGAGTCGAAGGACAGGGACTACGAGCAGTACTTC	TRBD1	TRBJ2-7	TRBV10-3	few
CASSFGAGYEQYF	TGCGCCAGCAGCTTCGGGGCAGGCTACGAGCAGTACTTC	.	TRBJ2-7	TRBV5-1	.
CASSLGEAGELFF	TGTGCTAGCAGCTTGGGAGAAGCCGGGGAGCTGTTTTTT	.	TRBJ2-2	TRBV7-7	many
CASSKEAPQYF	TGTGCCAGCAGTAAAGAAGCCCCGCAGTATTTT	.	TRBJ2-3	TRBV6-2/TRBV6-3	.
CASSKGWRSPLHF	TGTGCCAGTAGTAAGGGTTGGCGTTCACCCCTCCACTTT	.	TRBJ1-6	TRBV19	.
CASSAPGTGSYEQYF	TGTGCCAGCAGCGCTCCCGGGACAGGTTCCTACGAGCAGTACTTC	TRBD1	TRBJ2-7	TRBV7-9	few
CSASAGPPGEQYF	TGCAGTGCTAGTGCGGGGCCCCCGGGGGAGCAGTACTTC	.	TRBJ2-7	TRBV20-1	many
CSAPRGSYNEQFF	TGCAGTGCTCCTAGGGGCTCCTACAATGAGCAGTTCTTC	.	TRBJ2-1	TRBV20-1	.
CAWSPSNVLTF	TGTGCCTGGAGCCCCTCCAACGTCCTGACTTTC	.	TRBJ2-6	TRBV30	.
CASSLAITDTQYF	TGTGCCAGCAGCTTAGCGATCACAGATACGCAGTATTTT	.	TRBJ2-3	TRBV7-2	many